The 8 T cell receptor beta chains reported below all come from one sample, sequenced in a study of monozygotic twins with inflammatory bowel disease (dated by TCRdb to about 2019). Library creation used 5' RACE. Instrument used: Illumina HiSeq 2500. TCRdb reprocessed the reads and assigns one entry to each CDR3 protein sequence, leaving out DNA. The sample has under 200,000 distinct CDR3 sequences on record. The top ten clones comprise roughly 2.3% of the sample. The sequencing sample was made of blood. Source of these receptors: a human donor with ulcerative colitis or Crohn's disease, or a healthy co-twin of an affected twin (not recorded which).

The CDR3 region is CSARQVTTEAFF. The rearrangement uses TRBV20-1 and TRBJ1-1. Germline CDR1 and CDR2: DFQATT and SNEGSKA (reference sequence). The CDR3 covers 12 residues.

V gene TRBV20-1 combines with J gene TRBJ2-3; TCRdb calls TRBD2, which cannot be checked without DNA. CDR1 and CDR2 from the germline V gene are DFQATT and SNEGSKA (reference sequence). The CDR3 is made up of 14 amino acids. The CDR3: CSALAGGPADTQYF.

The chain joins TRBV29-1 to TRBJ1-4; TCRdb returns TRBD1, unconfirmable since there is no DNA. Germline loops: CDR1 SQVTM, CDR2 ANQGSEA. The CDR3 is 13 residues long. The CDR3 sequence is CSVSGEGNEKLFF.

The V and J genes are TRBV10-3 and TRBJ1-5. CDR3 length: 15 residues. Germline loops: CDR1 ENHRY, CDR2 SYGVKD. Here the CDR3 reads CAISEVRQGNQPQHF.

V usage is TRBV4-3 and J usage is TRBJ2-4; lacking DNA, the TRBD1 call made by TCRdb goes unchecked. The germline gives CDR1 LGHNA, CDR2 YSLEER. The CDR3 totals 15 residues. The CDR3 here is CASSQLLAGGNIQYF.

This chain connects TRBV14 to TRBJ2-1; there is no DNA to check the TCRdb D call of TRBD1. Germline V lookup: CDR1 SGHDN, CDR2 FVKESK. The CDR3 totals 15 residues. The CDR3 sequence is CASSRVSRGLSGQFF.

This chain connects TRBV28 to TRBJ2-7. Germline loops: CDR1 MDHEN, CDR2 SYDVKM. CDR3 length: 14 residues. CDR3 residues: CASSLIGGSYEQYF.

The rearrangement uses TRBV7-2 and TRBJ2-5; TCRdb reports TRBD2, a call that lacks DNA to check it against. Germline-derived CDR1 and CDR2 are SGHTA and FQGNSA. CDR3 size: 17 residues. The CDR3 is CASTLGSGGAFHETQYF.